Below are 24 T cell receptor beta chains sequenced from a single sample in a study of blood T cell repertoires in COVID-19. The table came from immunoSEQ multiplex PCR; TCRdb's copy has only in-frame clones and leaves some out. The sample carries 250,000 to 350,000 clones, 89% recorded once. Sequenced material: peripheral blood. All receptors derive from a man aged 18-30 years who had recovered from COVID-19.

V usage is TRBV11-2 and J usage is TRBJ1-4; 9 bases align to TRBD1. Germline V gene data show CDR1 as SGHAT and CDR2 as FQNNGV. The trim removed 5 bases at V and 6 bases at J, leaving 7 bases unmatched. The CDR3 totals 15 residues. CDR3 loop: CASSKTGTGYEKLFF. The CDR3, as DNA: TGTGCCAGCAGCAAGACCGGGACAGGGTATGAAAAACTGTTTTTT.

The V and J genes are TRBV7-9 and TRBJ2-3; 12 bases match TRBD2. With V trimmed by 5 bases and J by 2 bases, 8 bases remained unmatched. From germline, CDR1 is SEHNR and CDR2 FQNEAQ (reference sequence). This CDR3 is built from 17 residues. CDR3 region: CASSQGTSGRLTDTQYF. The CDR3 DNA sequence: TGTGCCAGCAGCCAAGGGACTAGCGGGCGCCTCACAGATACGCAGTATTTT.

The V call is TRBV29-1, the J call TRBJ1-1; 8 nucleotides agree with TRBD1. V was pared by 3 bases and J by 4 bases, with 7 bases of the junction left unmatched. The CDR3 is made up of 14 amino acids. The V gene's germline CDR1 is SQVTM and CDR2 ANQGSEA. For the CDR3, the DNA is TGCAGCGTTGACCTACAGGGGGTGGGCACTGAAGCTTTCTTT. This encodes CSVDLQGVGTEAFF.

V and J are TRBV30 and TRBJ1-2; D is unclear. Per the germline V gene, CDR1 is GTSNPN and CDR2 is SVGIG (reference sequence). CDR3 length: 15 residues. Deletions cut 3 bases from V and 1 base from J, with 15 bases between. Here the CDR3 DNA reads TGTGCCTGGAGGGTCGACACGGAGGATAACTATGGCTACACCTTC. Translating it yields CAWRVDTEDNYGYTF. The full variable domain, its missing parts supplied by reference TRBV30 and TRBJ1-2, is SQTIHQWPATLVQPVGSPLSLECTVEGTSNPNLYWYRQAAGRGLQLLFYSVGIGQISSEVPQNLSASRPQDRQFILSSKKLLLSDSGFYLCAWRVDTEDNYGYTFGSGTRLTVV.

The chain combines TRBV28 with TRBJ1-4; possibly TRBD1 for D (5 bases). The V and J ends lost 0 bases and 6 bases respectively, with 11 bases between them. In germline, CDR1 is MDHEN, CDR2 SYDVKM. The CDR3 spans 15 residues. CDR3 DNA sequence: TGTGCCAGCAGTTTATGGGGGGGTCGGGATGAAAAACTGTTTTTT. Its translation is CASSLWGGRDEKLFF.

This chain uses TRBV12-5 with TRBJ1-3; TRBD1 aligns across 7 bases. Germline values: CDR1 LGHNT, CDR2 FRNRAP. The CDR3 contains 13 residues. V lost 6 bases to trimming and J lost 2 bases; unmatched junction nucleotides: 1. CDR3 coding DNA: TGTGCTAGTGGGACAGGGCCTGGAAACACCATATATTTT. This encodes CASGTGPGNTIYF.

The gene calls are TRBV3-1 (or the pseudogene TRBV3-2) and TRBJ2-7; 8 positions match TRBD1. The CDR3 is 15 amino acids. Trimming at V came to 4 bases and at J to 3 bases, leaving 8 bases not matched to a gene. Per germline, CDR1 LGHDT and CDR2 YNNKEL (reference sequence). The CDR3, as DNA: TGTGCCAGCAGCCTCCTCGGACAGGGAGTCTACGAGCAGTACTTC. Its translation is CASSLLGQGVYEQYF.

The chain employs TRBV5-5 and TRBJ1-4; 8 nucleotides agree with TRBD1. Per germline, CDR1 SGHKS and CDR2 YYEKEE (reference sequence). CDR3 size: 16 residues. With V trimmed by 4 bases and J by 7 bases, 12 bases remained unmatched. The CDR3 DNA sequence: TGTGCCAGCAGCGCGCCCGACAGGGGTCGGGGTGAAAAACTGTTTTTT. It yields the protein CASSAPDRGRGEKLFF.

The chain employs TRBV27 and TRBJ1-2; 7 nucleotides align to TRBD1. The length of the CDR3 is 14 residues. Looked up from germline, CDR1 is MNHEY and CDR2 is SMNVEV (reference sequence). With 5 bases clipped from V and 5 bases from J, the junction kept 8 bases outside the gene matches. CDR3 DNA: TGTGCCAGCAGTCTCCAGGGGGGACCTTATGGCTACACCTTC. Residues: CASSLQGGPYGYTF.

V usage is TRBV5-1 and J usage is TRBJ1-2; D is perhaps TRBD1 (5 bases). The ends were cut back, 5 bases at V and 1 base at J, with 9 bases in the middle. The CDR3 loop spans 13 amino acids. The germline V gene has CDR1 SGHRS and CDR2 YFSETQ. In nucleotides, the CDR3 is TGCGCCAGCAGAGGGGCCAGTAACTATGGCTACACCTTC. Translated, it gives CASRGASNYGYTF.

The chain employs TRBV19 and TRBJ2-1; 9 bases align to TRBD1. Germline V gives CDR1 LNHDA, CDR2 SQIVND (reference sequence). This CDR3 is 17 amino acids long. With V trimmed by 0 bases and J by 9 bases, 12 bases remained unmatched. The CDR3 protein is CASSIEQGANVYVEQFF. CDR3 nucleotide sequence: TGTGCCAGTAGTATAGAACAGGGGGCGAATGTGTATGTTGAGCAGTTCTTC.

This chain joins TRBV25-1 and TRBJ2-1; 8 bases agree with TRBD1. The CDR3 extends over 15 amino acids. Looked up from germline, CDR1 is MGHDK and CDR2 is SYGVNS. Unmatched junction bases numbered 4, after V lost 3 bases and J lost 3 bases. CDR3 in DNA: TGTGCCAGCAGTGAGGGACAGGTACGCTACAATGAGCAGTTCTTC. This sequence encodes CASSEGQVRYNEQFF. The variable domain in full, completed from reference TRBV25-1 and TRBJ2-1, reads EADIYQTPRYLVIGTGKKITLECSQTMGHDKMYWYQQDPGMELHLIHYSYGVNSTEKGDLSSESTVSRIRTEHFPLTLESARPSHTSQYLCASSEGQVRYNEQFFGPGTRLTVL.

The chain links TRBV19 to TRBJ1-1; D is undetermined. The CDR3 has 14 amino acids. Trimming pared 1 base from V and 2 bases from J, leaving 8 bases between. Per the germline V gene, CDR1 is LNHDA and CDR2 is SQIVND (reference sequence). CDR3 in DNA: TGTGCCAGTAGTATAGGCGAGGGTAACACTGAAGCTTTCTTT. Its protein product is CASSIGEGNTEAFF.

The chain recombines TRBV29-1 with TRBJ2-5; 8 bases are a match to TRBD2. The CDR3 runs to 11 residues. The ends lost 8 bases at V and 4 bases at J; junction bases unmatched: 3. The germline V gene encodes CDR1 SQVTM and CDR2 ANQGSEA. The CDR3 spells CSMGLGETQYF. The CDR3 DNA reads as TGCAGCATGGGACTAGGAGAGACCCAGTACTTC.

V is TRBV28 and J is TRBJ1-4, with D perhaps matching TRBD1 (5 bases). The germline CDR1 and CDR2 sequences are MDHEN and SYDVKM. V lost 4 bases, J lost 8 bases, and 8 bases lay in between. The CDR3 loop spans 12 amino acids. The CDR3 here is CASSWGSEKLFF. Written as DNA, the CDR3 is TGTGCCAGCAGTTGGGGCAGCGAAAAACTGTTTTTT.

The V and J genes are TRBV27 and TRBJ2-1; 10 bases agree with TRBD2. V shed 6 bases and J 3 bases; nucleotides not matched to a gene: 2. Germline V gives CDR1 MNHEY, CDR2 SMNVEV (reference sequence). The CDR3 sequence is 14 residues long. This CDR3 is CASRQRGGYNEQFF. For the CDR3, the DNA is TGTGCCAGCAGGCAGCGGGGGGGCTACAATGAGCAGTTCTTC.

This clone has just a few counts. The chain carries TRBV5-1 and TRBJ1-3; possible D gene TRBD1, 6 bases. Germline V lookup: CDR1 SGHRS, CDR2 YFSETQ. Trimming took 5 bases from V and 0 from J, leaving 9 bases between them. This CDR3 is built from 14 residues. CDR3 in DNA: TGCGCCAGCAGTTGGGACATCTCTGGAAACACCATATATTTT. It yields the protein CASSWDISGNTIYF.

The rearrangement joins TRBV6-5 to TRBJ2-3; tentatively, D is TRBD2 (5 bases). Per germline, CDR1 MNHEY and CDR2 SVGAGI. Trimming stripped 6 bases from V and 2 bases from J, with 12 bases between. The CDR3 runs to 14 residues. For the CDR3, the DNA is TGTGCCAGCAGAGAGAGCGGTCCCACAGATACGCAGTATTTT. Translation: CASRESGPTDTQYF.

The chain carries TRBV2 and TRBJ2-7, with 10 nucleotides matching TRBD1. There are 14 residues in the CDR3. J was trimmed by 5 bases and V by 6 bases; bases with no gene match: 7. The germline V gene has CDR1 SNHLY and CDR2 FYNNEI. CDR3 protein: CASSGGTGDHEQYF. In DNA, the CDR3 is TGTGCCAGCAGCGGCGGGACAGGGGATCACGAGCAGTACTTC.

The J gene is TRBJ2-7, the V gene TRBV5-4; 7 positions agree with TRBD1. Germline assignment: CDR1 SGHNT and CDR2 YYREEE (reference sequence). The CDR3 loop spans 13 amino acids. Trimming removed 7 bases from V and 6 bases from J; junction bases left unmatched: 10. DNA for the CDR3: TGTGCCAGCGGAGCTTGGACAGGTAGCGAGCAGTACTTC. It codes for CASGAWTGSEQYF.

The CDR3 coding sequence is TGTGCCAGCAGATGGGGGACTAGCGTGAACACCGGGGAGCTGTTTTTT. Translated: CASRWGTSVNTGELFF. The rearrangement links TRBV2 to TRBJ2-2; 10 bases fit TRBD2. The CDR3 extends over 16 amino acids. The V and J ends lost 6 bases and 1 base, in that order; junction bases with no gene match: 5. Germline assignment: CDR1 SNHLY and CDR2 FYNNEI.

This clone came up once. The chain carries TRBV5-1 and TRBJ2-2, with TRBD2 matching 8 bases. The germline CDR1 and CDR2 sequences are SGHRS and YFSETQ. V dropped 5 bases and J dropped 4; count of bases not matched to a gene: 7. The CDR3 has 15 amino acids. Here the CDR3 DNA reads TGCGCCAGCAGAAATACGGGGGGGCGCACCGGGGAGCTGTTTTTT. It is translated as CASRNTGGRTGELFF. Variable domain in full (rest from reference TRBV5-1 and TRBJ2-2): KAGVTQTPRYLIKTRGQQVTLSCSPISGHRSVSWYQQTPGQGLQFLFEYFSETQRNKGNFPGRFSGRQFSNSRSEMNVSTLELGDSALYLCASRNTGGRTGELFFGEGSRLTVL.

V is TRBV7-6 and J is TRBJ2-2; D gene ambiguous. This CDR3 spans 14 amino acids. The V gene's germline CDR1 is SGHVS and CDR2 FNYEAQ. The ends were cut back, 1 base at V and 1 base at J, with 4 bases in the middle. The CDR3 DNA is TGTGCCAGCAGCTTAGGTCAGAACACCGGGGAGCTGTTTTTT. Translated, it gives CASSLGQNTGELFF.

The V and J genes are TRBV11-2 and TRBJ1-6; 7 bases match TRBD1. The CDR3 is 14 amino acids. With V trimmed by 4 bases and J by 5 bases, 2 bases remained unmatched. Germline-derived CDR1 and CDR2 are SGHAT and FQNNGV. CDR3 DNA sequence: TGTGCCAGCAGCTCGGACAGGAATAATTCACCCCTCCACTTT. It translates to CASSSDRNNSPLHF.